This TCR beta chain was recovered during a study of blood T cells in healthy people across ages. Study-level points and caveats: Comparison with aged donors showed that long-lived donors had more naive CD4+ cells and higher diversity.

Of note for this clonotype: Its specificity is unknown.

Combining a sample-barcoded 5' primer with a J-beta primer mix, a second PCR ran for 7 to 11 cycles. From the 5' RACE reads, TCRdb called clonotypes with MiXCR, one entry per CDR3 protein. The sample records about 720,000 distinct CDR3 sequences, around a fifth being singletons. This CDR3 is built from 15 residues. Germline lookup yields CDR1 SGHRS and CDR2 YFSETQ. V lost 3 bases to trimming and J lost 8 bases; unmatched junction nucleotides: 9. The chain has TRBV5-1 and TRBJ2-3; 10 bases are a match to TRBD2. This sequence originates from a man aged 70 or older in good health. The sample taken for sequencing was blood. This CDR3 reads CASSSQREGTFTQYF. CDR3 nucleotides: TGCGCCAGCAGCTCCCAGCGGGAGGGAACCTTTACGCAGTATTTT.